Following are 8 T cell receptor beta chains from one sample sequenced in a study of CDR3 diversity in severe acne. TCRdb re-called the PCR reads through MiXCR, storing one row per CDR3 protein. Among tens of thousands of distinct CDR3 sequences listed, around 50% were seen once. Specimen: blood. The receptor source for this set is a male donor in good health, without acne.

The chain recombines TRBV20-1 with TRBJ2-1; possible D gene TRBD2, 6 bases. From germline, CDR1 is DFQATT and CDR2 SNEGSKA (reference sequence). With 6 bases removed from V and 6 bases from J, the gap between germline ends came to 12 bases. CDR3 length: 12 amino acids. The CDR3 nucleotides read TGCAGTGCCGGGAGACTCTTCAATGAGCAGTTCTTC. Its translation is CSAGRLFNEQFF.

The chain carries TRBV6-2 or TRBV6-3 and TRBJ1-2, with unresolved D. Germline V gives CDR1 MNHEY, CDR2 SVGEGT. The V gene lost 2 bases and the J gene lost 4 bases, with 5 bases spanning the gap. The CDR3 spans 12 residues. CDR3 sequence (DNA): TGTGCCAGCAGTTACACGGGCTATGGCTACACCTTC. This codes for CASSYTGYGYTF.

The chain is built from TRBV7-9 and TRBJ2-1; 13 bases match TRBD2. The J call may not be correct, given that the DNA end is closer to TRBJ2-5. Per the germline V gene, CDR1 is SEHNR and CDR2 is FQNEAQ (reference sequence). The CDR3 spans 15 residues. The CDR3 bases are TGTGCCAGCAGCTCCGGGACTAGCGGGACCGAGACCCAGTACTTC. It codes for CASSSGTSGTETQYF.

This clonotype was detected ten times or more. J is TRBJ1-5 and V is TRBV12-3 or TRBV12-4, with 7 bases identical to TRBD1. V shed 4 bases and J 3 bases; nucleotides not matched to a gene: 6. The CDR3 runs to 15 residues. CDR3 nucleotides: TGTGCCAGCAGTTCCCGACAGGGCTTCAATCAGCCCCAGCATTTT. This translates into CASSSRQGFNQPQHF.

A word on this clonotype: The conserved closing phenylalanine or tryptophan is absent in this CDR3, likely reflecting a read error. No DNA is shown, since the ends of the CDR3 on it are uncertain; the CDR3 is the one TCRdb lists. The chain is built from TRBV10-1 and TRBJ1-4. A total of 11 residues make up the CDR3, ends included. Germline CDR1 is WNHNN and CDR2 is SYGVQD (reference sequence). CDR3 loop: CARVLGEKLSY.

The chain employs TRBV4-1 and TRBJ2-5; TRBD2 is a possible D gene (6 bases). There are 16 residues in the CDR3. The V end was cut by 2 bases, the J end by 2 bases, with 15 bases between. Germline V gene lookup returns CDR1 MGHRA and CDR2 YSYEKL. CDR3 in DNA: TGCGCCAGCAGCCAACCGGGAGATCAGCCACAAGAGACCCAGTACTTC. This gives the protein CASSQPGDQPQETQYF.

This chain connects TRBV19 to TRBJ2-2; possibly TRBD2 for D (6 bases). V dropped 3 bases and J dropped 4 bases, with 12 bases sitting between them. The length of the CDR3 is 15 residues. Germline CDR1 LNHDA, CDR2 SQIVND (reference sequence). CDR3 coding DNA: TGTGCCAGTAGTATCGGCGCGGGAAGCACCGGGGAGCTGTTTTTT. This translates into CASSIGAGSTGELFF.

As concerns this clonotype: The CDR3 does not close with the conserved phenylalanine or tryptophan, likely indicating a read error. This chain connects TRBV10-3 to TRBJ1-5; D is unclear. The CDR3 totals 14 residues. Trimming pared 11 bases from V and 0 bases from J, leaving 14 bases between. Germline CDR1 reads ENHRY; CDR2 reads SYGVKD. CDR3 DNA: TGTGCCTGCTGGGCACAGTATAGCAATCAGCCCCAGCATCTT. Amino acids: CACWAQYSNQPQHL.